These T cell receptor beta chains were read from a single sample in a study of blood T cell repertoires in COVID-19. Data came from immunoSEQ multiplex PCR; TCRdb stores just in-frame clones and leaves some out. Of fewer than 300,000 clones listed, over 75% were seen once; the top ten hold around 0.78%. Sequences were obtained from peripheral blood. Receptors originate from a woman under 40 with acute or convalescent COVID-19. CDR3s include the opening cysteine and the closing phenylalanine or tryptophan. Fields, in order: D gene, clone size, V gene, J gene, CDR3 DNA, CDR3 protein. The D gene is left open where the match is weak. Some rows have no size entry. The others give once, few or many, or a class for an expanded clone.

TRBD2,few,TRBV11-2,TRBJ2-1,TGTGCCAGCAGCTTAGTTAGCGGGAGTTATCGAAATGAGCAGTTCTTC,CASSLVSGSYRNEQFF
.,once,TRBV4-2,TRBJ2-7,TGTGCCAGCAGCCAAGTCGCTAGCGTGACCTACGAGCAGTACTTC,CASSQVASVTYEQYF
.,.,TRBV18,TRBJ2-7,TGTGCCAGCTCACCGGAGGGAAGCTACGAGCAGTACTTC,CASSPEGSYEQYF
TRBD1,.,TRBV19,TRBJ2-3,TGTGCCAGTAGTATGCGGACAGGCCTCATCTTAATAGATACGCAGTATTTT,CASSMRTGLILIDTQYF
.,.,TRBV6-5,TRBJ2-1,TGTGCCAGCAGTTCCCTCTCAGGGGACAATGAGCAGTTCTTC,CASSSLSGDNEQFF
.,.,TRBV15,TRBJ2-7,TGTGCCACCAGCAGAGAACCGGGTAACCGTCTGGGCGAGCAGTACTTC,CATSREPGNRLGEQYF
.,.,TRBV30,TRBJ2-3,TGTGCCTGGAGTGTGGCAGGAAACACAGATACGCAGTATTTT,CAWSVAGNTDTQYF
.,.,TRBV6-5,TRBJ1-4,TGTGCCAGCAGTAGAGCGGGGAGGGAAAAACTGTTTTTT,CASSRAGREKLFF
.,few,TRBV7-8,TRBJ1-4,TGTGCCAGCCAAAGGAGAACAGGGCGGGCTAATGAAAAACTGTTTTTT,CASQRRTGRANEKLFF
.,.,TRBV7-9,TRBJ1-6,TGTGCCAGCAGCTTAGGAGGGAGCAATTCACCCCTCCACTTT,CASSLGGSNSPLHF
.,few,TRBV6-2/TRBV6-3,TRBJ2-7,TGTGCCAGCAGTTCCCAGGGCCCTCTCTACGAGCAGTACTTC,CASSSQGPLYEQYF
.,.,TRBV4-1,TRBJ1-4,TGCGCCAGCAGCCCGGGGAGAGAAAAACTGTTTTTT,CASSPGREKLFF
TRBD1,once,TRBV4-2,TRBJ2-3,TGTGCCAGCAGCCAAGATCCGGGACAGGGCCCAGATACGCAGTATTTT,CASSQDPGQGPDTQYF
TRBD2,.,TRBV7-2,TRBJ2-3,TGTGCCAGCAGCCGGGGGGGGTTCCCTAGCACAGATACGCAGTATTTT,CASSRGGFPSTDTQYF
TRBD1,once,TRBV18,TRBJ2-5,TGTGCCAGCTCACCACTCCGTGGGCAGGGGGCAGAGACCCAGTACTTC,CASSPLRGQGAETQYF
.,.,TRBV7-8,TRBJ2-7,TGTGCCAGCAGCCGCGCTAGCAGCTACGAGCAGTACTTC,CASSRASSYEQYF
.,.,TRBV5-5,TRBJ2-7,TGTGCCAGCAGCTTGGTAGTCGGGATCGAGCAGTACTTC,CASSLVVGIEQYF
.,.,TRBV29-1,TRBJ2-7,TGCAGCGTTAATGACAGGTCCAGCTCCTACGAGCAGTACTTC,CSVNDRSSSYEQYF
TRBD1,.,TRBV6-2/TRBV6-3,TRBJ1-4,TGTGCCAGCAGTCCGGGACAGGAAAGTGAAAAACTGTTTTTT,CASSPGQESEKLFF
TRBD1,.,TRBV11-2,TRBJ1-2,TGTGCCAGCAGACCCGGACAGGGCGACTATGGCTACACCTTC,CASRPGQGDYGYTF
TRBD1,.,TRBV24-1,TRBJ2-1,TGTGCCACCAGTGATTTAAGGCAGGGGGCGGGAAATGAGCAGTTCTTC,CATSDLRQGAGNEQFF
TRBD1,.,TRBV3-1/TRBV3-2,TRBJ1-3,TGTGCCAGCAGCTACCGGGACAGGGCTGGAAACACCATATATTTT,CASSYRDRAGNTIYF
TRBD1,.,TRBV19,TRBJ1-1,TGTGCCAGTACACTGCGGGGGACAGGGGGCTGGACTGAAGCTTTCTTT,CASTLRGTGGWTEAFF
.,.,TRBV7-6,TRBJ2-7,TGTGCCAGCAGCTTACAGTCCGCCTACGAGCAGTACTTC,CASSLQSAYEQYF
TRBD1,.,TRBV7-3,TRBJ2-3,TGTGCCAGCAGCCCCACCTCAGGGGGCGGTGGAATCGAGCAGTATTTT,CASSPTSGGGGIEQYF
.,.,TRBV11-3,TRBJ2-1,TGTGCCAGCAGCACCGGGGGCTCCTACAATGAGCAGTTCTTC,CASSTGGSYNEQFF
.,.,TRBV5-1,TRBJ2-1,TGCGCCAGCAGGTACCACCCAGACAGAATTAGATACAATGAGCAGTTCTTC,CASRYHPDRIRYNEQFF
TRBD1,.,TRBV19,TRBJ1-2,TGTGCCAGCGCGGGACAGACATCTTATGGCTACACCTTC,CASAGQTSYGYTF